This passage covers 14 T cell receptor beta chains from one sample sequenced in a study of T cells in severe cutaneous drug reactions. The patients sequenced had a carbamazepine-induced Stevens-Johnson syndrome or toxic epidermal necrolysis reaction. TCR subtype-specific primers in iRepertoire multiplex PCR prepared libraries for bulk and single-cell sequencing. After re-calling the multiplex PCR reads, TCRdb lists one entry per CDR3 protein, DNA absent. The sample has some 2,800 distinct CDR3 sequences. The sample taken for sequencing was cells from a skin blister. Every receptor here comes from a human donor with toxic epidermal necrolysis, a severe cutaneous drug reaction.

The rearrangement uses TRBV30 and TRBJ2-1. The germline V gene has CDR1 GTSNPN and CDR2 SVGIG (reference sequence). The CDR3 consists of 18 residues. The chain's CDR3 is CACSRAERDISSYNEQFF.

This clonotype is deemed large by its frequency. V is TRBV13 and J is TRBJ2-7; TCRdb lists TRBD2, though no DNA is available to test this call. CDR3 length equals 12 residues. From germline, CDR1 is PRHDT and CDR2 FYEKMQ (reference sequence). Here the CDR3 reads CASSRTRTEQYF. The full variable domain, with the rest looked up from reference TRBV13 and TRBJ2-7, is AAGVIQSPRHLIKEKRETATLKCYPIPRHDTVYWYQQGPGQDPQFLISFYEKMQSDKGSIPDRFSAQQFSDYHSELNMSSLELGDSALYFCASSRTRTEQYFGPGTRLTVT.

The chain couples TRBV11-2 to TRBJ2-5. Per the germline V gene, CDR1 is SGHAT and CDR2 is FQNNGV. The CDR3 has 13 amino acids. The CDR3 protein is CASSSNTLETQYF. Drawing the rest from reference TRBV11-2 and TRBJ2-5, the complete variable domain is EAGVAQSPRYKIIEKRQSVAFWCNPISGHATLYWYQQILGQGPKLLIQFQNNGVVDDSQLPKDRFSAERLKGVDSTLKIQPAKLEDSAVYLCASSSNTLETQYFGPGTRLLVL.

This sequence joins TRBV30 and TRBJ1-2. Germline loops: CDR1 GTSNPN, CDR2 SVGIG (reference sequence). The CDR3 totals 13 residues. The CDR3 here is CAWSVPPSYGYTF.

The rearrangement uses TRBV6-6 and TRBJ2-7; TCRdb outputs TRBD2, but without DNA this stays unchecked. This CDR3 comprises 15 residues. Germline V gene data show CDR1 as MNHNY and CDR2 as SVGAGI (reference sequence). CDR3 sequence: CASEGLEGGAYEQYF.

The chain combines TRBV6-2 or TRBV6-3 with TRBJ2-7; the D call of TRBD2 rests on TCRdb alone, since no DNA is present to check it. This CDR3 region has 14 residues. The V gene's germline CDR1 is MNHEY and CDR2 SVGEGT. The CDR3 loop reads CASSSSGVIYEQYF.

Judged by frequency, this clonotype is medium-sized. This chain uses TRBV20-1 with TRBJ2-7; TCRdb names TRBD2, which stays unverified in the absence of DNA. This CDR3 has 13 amino acids. Germline values: CDR1 DFQATT, CDR2 SNEGSKA (reference sequence). The CDR3 sequence: CSARLAGTSEQYF.

The chain employs TRBV2 and TRBJ2-7. Germline V gene data show CDR1 as SNHLY and CDR2 as FYNNEI. The CDR3 sequence is 14 residues long. CDR3 sequence reads: CASSTDRSSYEQYF.

This chain links TRBV30 with TRBJ2-4; TCRdb gives TRBD1 as the D gene, but with no DNA this cannot be confirmed. This CDR3 has 15 residues. Germline V gene sequence: CDR1 GTSNPN, CDR2 SVGIG (reference sequence). CDR3 residues: CAWSPLGGLQNIQYF. The full variable domain, rest sourced from reference TRBV30 and TRBJ2-4, is SQTIHQWPATLVQPVGSPLSLECTVEGTSNPNLYWYRQAAGRGLQLLFYSVGIGQISSEVPQNLSASRPQDRQFILSSKKLLLSDSGFYLCAWSPLGGLQNIQYFGAGTRLSVL.

This clonotype is identified as medium-sized from frequency. This chain joins TRBV5-4 and TRBJ2-7; the TCRdb call, TRBD2, lacks DNA for checking. CDR1 SGHNT and CDR2 YYREEE come from the germline V gene (reference sequence). This CDR3 comprises 15 residues. CDR3 loop: CASSREASGLYEQYF.

J is TRBJ1-2 and V is TRBV10-3; there is no DNA to check the TCRdb D call of TRBD1. The CDR3 contains 13 residues. Germline V gene sequence: CDR1 ENHRY, CDR2 SYGVKD. CDR3 residues: CAIRGTGTNGYTF.

This chain links TRBV5-8 with TRBJ2-7. The CDR3 spans 13 residues. The germline CDR1 and CDR2 sequences are SGHTS and YDEGEE. CDR3 amino acids: CASSLSHNYEQYF.

The CDR3 spells CASSRRDFSYNEQFF. V usage is TRBV7-2 and J usage is TRBJ2-1; the TCRdb call, TRBD2, lacks DNA for checking. Germline V gene sequence: CDR1 SGHTA, CDR2 FQGNSA. The CDR3 loop spans 15 amino acids. Filled out from reference TRBV7-2 and TRBJ2-1, the complete variable domain reads GAGVSQSPSNKVTEKGKDVELRCDPISGHTALYWYRQSLGQGLEFLIYFQGNSAPDKSGLPSDRFSAERTGGSVSTLTIQRTQQEDSAVYLCASSRRDFSYNEQFFGPGTRLTVL.

CDR3 region: CSARTIGTGDGGTQETQYF. The chain combines TRBV20-1 with TRBJ2-5; lacking DNA, the TRBD2 call made by TCRdb goes unchecked. The germline CDR1 and CDR2 sequences are DFQATT and SNEGSKA (reference sequence). The CDR3 totals 19 residues.